This T cell receptor beta chain is from a study of early stage breast cancer tumors (dated by TCRdb to the late 2010s). Study-level background: Of the approximately 15 invasive breast tumors, roughly 12 were found to be estrogen receptor-positive, progesterone receptor-positive and HER2-negative. Of the approximately twelve ER+/PR+/HER2- tumors, eight were classified as invasive ductal carcinomas and four as invasive lobular carcinomas. The average read coverage per sample was approximately 9.9-fold. A total of 2.7 million or so templates, representing roughly 1,100,000 unique clonotypes, were detected across all samples. Study-level results and caveats: Enriched TCRB sequences shared across patients were found to be mostly commonly generated sequences that were unlikely to play an important role in the tumor microenvironment. Analysis by tumor subtype was prevented by the small cohort size. Compared with adjacent normal breast tissue, tumors had higher clonality and around 2.5-fold greater T cell density. Repertoires from blood and normal breast were more alike than repertoires from blood and tumor, and in about 85% of the 16 patients, comparing each tissue with blood separated tumor from normal. Chain pairing and functional markers such as CD4, CD8 and FOXP3 were not captured by bulk genomic DNA sequencing of unsorted cells.

As encoded in the germline V gene, CDR1 is MNHEY while CDR2 is SVGAGI. Between the V and J ends, shortened by 5 bases and 2 bases respectively, the junction contains 13 bases. Counted from cysteine to phenylalanine, this CDR3 has 14 amino acids. The retained sequence is limited to the CDR3, 42 bases, with the frame set at the first base. The study profiled bulk TCR beta-chain repertoires in matched peripheral blood, tumor and adjacent normal breast tissue taken from approximately 15 patients with early-stage breast cancer. Before surgery, roughly 5-10 mL of whole blood was collected in EDTA tubes and processed within 2 hours. Ficoll-Paque centrifugation in SepMate-50 tubes was used to isolate peripheral blood mononuclear cells. For storage in liquid nitrogen, PBMCs were cryopreserved as aliquots of roughly 2 to 4 million cells in approximately 90% FBS with 10% DMSO. The Qiagen AllPrep DNA/RNA Mini kit was used to extract genomic DNA.

Notes on this clone: Its antigen remains undetermined. Per-nucleotide qualities are absent, and no much larger clonotype sits a single base away.

Every sample was amplified as two independent genomic DNA replicates, using approximately 0.54 ug for blood and approximately 1.4 ug for tumor or normal breast. Following the manufacturer's instructions, the ImmunoSeq Intro kit was used to carry out TCRB sequencing on genomic DNA. The multiplex PCR ran for 30 to 35 cycles using proprietary primers and spike-in control sequences for absolute quantification. Single-end 150-bp reads were used to sequence an 87-bp fragment covering the CDR3 and the flanking V and J genes. Seven samples, with two replicates for each sample, were multiplexed per lane of an Illumina MiSeq using version 3.0 chemistry. In the authors' own workflow: Raw data were processed by the vendor's proprietary pipeline, with both replicates merged into one result per sample. Clonotypes were defined as productive rearrangements sharing the V-gene family, CDR3 amino acid sequence and J-gene segment. Clonality was computed as 1 minus the normalized Shannon entropy (Pielou evenness) of TCRB abundances. T cell density was estimated by dividing total templates by the number of input cells inferred from the DNA input amount. Recon was used with default parameters to estimate total repertoire diversity and clonality. Clonotypes with over 0.1% abundance in tumor and at least 32-fold higher abundance in tumor than in normal breast were defined as tumor-enriched. TCRdb re-hosts the immuneACCESS table, in-frame sequences only. Its copies lack some clones; in the studies checked, an unresolved V gene accounts for under half of them, and the cause for the rest is not known. V and J calls and clone size are those listed in that table; D and trimming were worked out from the DNA. The sample data list tens of thousands of clones, and roughly 80% of these were observed just once. The ten largest clones take up nearly 3.5% of the sample.

In this chain, TRBV6-5 is recombined with TRBJ2-7; TRBD1 is a possible D gene, resting on 6 matching bases. This receptor was obtained from a person younger than 45 with breast cancer. Material: blood. The CDR3 here reads CASSPRDKTYEQYF. DNA sequence: TGTGCCAGCAGTCCACGGGACAAAACCTACGAGCAGTACTTC.